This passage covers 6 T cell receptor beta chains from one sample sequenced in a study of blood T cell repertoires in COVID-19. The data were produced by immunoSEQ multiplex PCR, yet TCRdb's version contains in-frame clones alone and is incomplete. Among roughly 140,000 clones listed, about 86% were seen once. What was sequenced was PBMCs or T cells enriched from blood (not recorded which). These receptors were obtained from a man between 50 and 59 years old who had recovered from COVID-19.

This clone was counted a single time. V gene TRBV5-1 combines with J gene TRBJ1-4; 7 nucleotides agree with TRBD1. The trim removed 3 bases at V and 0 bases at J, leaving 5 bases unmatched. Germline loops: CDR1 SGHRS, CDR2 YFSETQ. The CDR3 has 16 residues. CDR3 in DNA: TGCGCCAGCAGCTCCGGGACAGCAGCAACTAATGAAAAACTGTTTTTT. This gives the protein CASSSGTAATNEKLFF.

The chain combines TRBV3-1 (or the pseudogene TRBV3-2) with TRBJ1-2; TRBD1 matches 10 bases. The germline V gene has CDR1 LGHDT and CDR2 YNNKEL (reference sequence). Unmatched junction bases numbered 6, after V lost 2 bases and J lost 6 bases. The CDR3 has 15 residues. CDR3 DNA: TGTGCCAGCAGCCAATCCCCGACAGGGGGCCATGGCTACACCTTC. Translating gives CASSQSPTGGHGYTF.

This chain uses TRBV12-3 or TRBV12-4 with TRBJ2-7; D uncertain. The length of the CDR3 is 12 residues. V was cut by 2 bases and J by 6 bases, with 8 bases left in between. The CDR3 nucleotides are TGTGCCAGCAGTTTATCGAACTCCGAGCAGTACTTC. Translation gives CASSLSNSEQYF.

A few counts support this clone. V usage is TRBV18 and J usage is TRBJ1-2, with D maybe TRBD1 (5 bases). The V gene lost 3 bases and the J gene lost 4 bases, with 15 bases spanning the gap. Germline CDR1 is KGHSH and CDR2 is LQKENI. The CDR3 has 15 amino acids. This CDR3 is CASSPGSGFGYGYTF. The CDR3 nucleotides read TGTGCCAGCTCACCGGGGTCAGGGTTCGGCTATGGCTACACCTTC. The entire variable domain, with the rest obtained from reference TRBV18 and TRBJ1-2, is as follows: NAGVMQNPRHLVRRRGQEARLRCSPMKGHSHVYWYRQLPEEGLKFMVYLQKENIIDESGMPKERFSAEFPKEGPSILRIQQVVRGDSAAYFCASSPGSGFGYGYTFGSGTRLTVV.

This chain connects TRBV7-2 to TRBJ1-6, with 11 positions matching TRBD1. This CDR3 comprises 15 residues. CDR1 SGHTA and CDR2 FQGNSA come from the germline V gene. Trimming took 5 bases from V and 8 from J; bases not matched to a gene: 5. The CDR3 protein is CASSLDRGRYSPLHF. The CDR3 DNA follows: TGTGCCAGCAGCCTGGACAGGGGGCGTTATTCACCCCTCCACTTT. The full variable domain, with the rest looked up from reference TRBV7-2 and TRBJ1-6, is GAGVSQSPSNKVTEKGKDVELRCDPISGHTALYWYRQSLGQGLEFLIYFQGNSAPDKSGLPSDRFSAERTGGSVSTLTIQRTQQEDSAVYLCASSLDRGRYSPLHFGNGTRLTVT.

The CDR3: CASSRQSLDSPLHF. The DNA of the CDR3 is TGTGCCAGTAGTCGACAGTCTTTGGATTCACCCCTCCACTTT. This rearrangement joins TRBV19 to TRBJ1-6; possible D gene TRBD1, 5 bases. The CDR3 totals 14 residues. Germline CDR1 and CDR2: LNHDA and SQIVND (reference sequence). Deletions cut 5 bases from V and 8 bases from J, with 13 bases between.